This paragraph reports one T cell receptor beta chain. The sample originates from a study of shared clonotypes between healthy human individuals. Produced via immunoSEQ multiplex PCR; TCRdb's table is partial and in-frame only. The data contain about 2.4 million clones, approximately 94% of them singletons. There are 12 residues in the CDR3. Trimming took 0 bases from V and 7 from J, leaving 7 bases between them. Germline CDR1 and CDR2: GTSNPN and SVGIG (reference sequence). This sequence originates from a man aged 18 to 29 in good health. Some clones in this sample may be carry-over from other donors' samples. The sequencing sample was made of naive CD4+ T cells from PBMCs. The subset was: CD45RA+ positively selected. The chain recombines TRBV30 with TRBJ1-3; D gene ambiguous. The chain's CDR3 is CAWSVPTNTIYF. As DNA, the CDR3 is TGTGCCTGGAGTGTACCCACTAACACCATATATTTT.